This is a list of T cell receptor beta chains from one sample in a study of T cell responses to AZD1222 COVID-19 vaccine. The data were produced by immunoSEQ multiplex PCR, yet TCRdb's version contains in-frame clones alone and is incomplete. The sample has some 150,000 clones; about 91% are singletons. This sample comprised peripheral blood, obtained on day 0 of MenACWY control vaccination. These TCRs come from an adult in good health. The CDR3 runs from the conserved cysteine through the conserved F or W. The D gene is left open where the match is weak. Size values are once, few and many counts, or a class for expanded clones, and some rows have none.

>TRBV29-1|NA|NA|TRBJ1-3
CSVEPGMENTIYF
TGCAGCGTTGAACCCGGGATGGAAAACACCATATATTTT
>TRBV5-1|NA|NA|TRBJ2-1
CASSPGDTAWDEQFF
TGCGCCAGCAGCCCCGGGGACACCGCCTGGGATGAGCAGTTCTTC
>TRBV10-3|TRBD2|NA|TRBJ2-3
CAISKGTSGIDTQYF
TGTGCCATCAGTAAGGGAACTAGCGGGATAGATACGCAGTATTTT
>TRBV18|TRBD1|NA|TRBJ1-4
CASSPLGTGGAGDEKLFF
TGTGCCAGCTCACCACTTGGGACAGGGGGCGCCGGGGATGAAAAACTGTTTTTT
>TRBV30|NA|NA|TRBJ1-2
CAWSGGTALRYTF
TGTGCCTGGAGTGGGGGGACTGCCTTACGCTACACCTTC
>TRBV28|TRBD1|NA|TRBJ2-2
CASASQGAGTGELFF
TGTGCCAGCGCCTCACAGGGGGCGGGCACCGGGGAGCTGTTTTTT
>TRBV24-1|NA|NA|TRBJ1-1
CATSDSGLKNTEAFF
TGTGCCACCAGTGATTCGGGACTGAAGAACACTGAAGCTTTCTTT
>TRBV21-1|NA|NA|TRBJ2-3
CASSRKQAGTVQDTQYF
TGTGCCAGCAGCAGAAAGCAAGCCGGGACAGTCCAAGATACGCAGTATTTT
>TRBV2|NA|NA|TRBJ1-6
CASREQEINSPLHF
TGTGCCAGCAGGGAACAGGAGATCAATTCACCCCTCCACTTT
>TRBV19|NA|NA|TRBJ1-1
CASLPEWPGTEAFF
TGTGCCAGTCTCCCGGAATGGCCGGGCACTGAAGCTTTCTTT
>TRBV5-6|NA|NA|TRBJ2-7
CASSLNSYEQYF
TGTGCCAGCAGCTTGAACTCCTACGAGCAGTACTTC
>TRBV12-5|NA|NA|TRBJ2-1
CASGLVRGHSSYNEQFF
TGTGCTAGTGGTTTGGTACGTGGACACAGCTCCTACAATGAGCAGTTCTTC
>TRBV6-5|TRBD1|NA|TRBJ1-4
CASSYPGGATNEKLFF
TGTGCCAGCAGTTACCCAGGGGGCGCAACTAATGAAAAACTGTTTTTT
>TRBV2|NA|NA|TRBJ2-3
CASHESGDTQYF
TGTGCCAGCCACGAGAGTGGGGATACGCAGTATTTT
>TRBV3-1/TRBV3-2|NA|NA|TRBJ1-2
CASSQGGQGNGYTF
TGTGCCAGCAGCCAAGGGGGGCAGGGTAATGGCTACACCTTC
>TRBV5-1|NA|NA|TRBJ2-1
CASSSEPTYNEQFF
TGCGCCAGCAGCTCCGAACCCACCTACAATGAGCAGTTCTTC
>TRBV7-2|NA|NA|TRBJ1-2
CASTLFANYGYTF
TGTGCCAGTACCCTCTTTGCTAACTATGGCTACACCTTC
>TRBV29-1|NA|few|TRBJ2-7
CSVFEPASVRTYEQYF
TGCAGCGTTTTTGAGCCCGCTAGCGTTAGAACCTACGAGCAGTACTTC
>TRBV7-3|TRBD1|NA|TRBJ1-1
CASSRTTGQGNEAFF
TGTGCCAGCAGCCGAACGACAGGACAGGGCAACGAAGCTTTCTTT
>TRBV18|TRBD2|NA|TRBJ2-1
CASSPGTDSGGDYNEQFF
TGTGCCAGCTCACCAGGAACGGATAGCGGGGGGGACTACAATGAGCAGTTCTTC
>TRBV6-5|NA|NA|TRBJ1-1
CASSPRGSDTEAFF
TGTGCCAGCAGTCCACGGGGCAGCGACACTGAAGCTTTCTTT
>TRBV11-2|NA|NA|TRBJ1-1
CASSLVQANTEAFF
TGTGCCAGCAGCTTAGTCCAGGCGAACACTGAAGCTTTCTTT
>TRBV19|NA|NA|TRBJ1-5
CASSSKNPGPTDYSNQPQHF
TGTGCCAGTAGTTCAAAAAATCCGGGACCGACGGATTATAGCAATCAGCCCCAGCATTTT
>TRBV19|NA|many|TRBJ2-7
CASSTSASSYEQYF
TGTGCCAGTAGTACTAGCGCTAGCTCCTACGAGCAGTACTTC
>TRBV7-3|NA|once|TRBJ1-1
CASSSQGRTEAFF
TGTGCCAGCAGCTCACAGGGAAGGACTGAAGCTTTCTTT
>TRBV10-1|NA|NA|TRBJ2-1
CAHGSSGRNEQFF
TGCGCCCACGGGAGCAGCGGACGAAATGAGCAGTTCTTC
>TRBV11-3|TRBD1|once|TRBJ1-2
CASSTGEHGYTF
TGTGCCAGCAGCACAGGGGAACATGGCTACACCTTC
>TRBV30|TRBD2|NA|TRBJ2-7
CAWSVPGGKQYF
TGTGCCTGGAGTGTACCGGGGGGGAAGCAGTACTTC
>TRBV5-1|TRBD2|NA|TRBJ2-1
CASSLVASGSHEQFF
TGCGCCAGCAGCTTGGTTGCTAGCGGGAGCCATGAGCAGTTCTTC
>TRBV16|NA|NA|TRBJ2-1
CASSQSPSRYEQFF
TGTGCCAGCAGCCAATCCCCTAGCCGATATGAGCAGTTCTTC
>TRBV11-1|NA|NA|TRBJ2-7
CASSLIGANYEQYF
TGTGCCAGCAGCTTAATTGGGGCTAACTACGAGCAGTACTTC
>TRBV27|TRBD1|NA|TRBJ1-2
CASSAITGTGEGGYTF
TGTGCCAGCAGTGCAATCACCGGGACAGGGGAAGGTGGCTACACCTTC
>TRBV7-9|NA|NA|TRBJ1-1
CASDRGSTEAFF
TGTGCCAGCGACCGGGGAAGCACTGAAGCTTTCTTT
>TRBV7-2|TRBD1|NA|TRBJ1-5
CASNTAAGGRQPQHF
TGTGCCAGCAACACCGCAGCAGGGGGCCGTCAGCCCCAGCATTTT
>TRBV14|TRBD1|NA|TRBJ1-1
CASSRGTGGRTEAFF
TGTGCCAGCAGCCGAGGAACAGGGGGGCGGACTGAAGCTTTCTTT
>TRBV6-5|NA|NA|TRBJ2-2
CASSADRRTGELFF
TGTGCCAGCAGCGCCGACCGACGCACCGGGGAGCTGTTTTTT
>TRBV27|NA|NA|TRBJ1-5
CASQPSWGFGPQHF
TGTGCCAGCCAACCCTCCTGGGGTTTCGGGCCCCAGCATTTT
>TRBV2|NA|NA|TRBJ1-1
CASTKVNTEAFF
TGTGCCAGCACTAAGGTGAACACTGAAGCTTTCTTT
>TRBV5-1|TRBD1|NA|TRBJ2-3
CASSLWGQGLEDTQYF
TGCGCCAGCAGCTTGTGGGGACAGGGCTTGGAAGATACGCAGTATTTT
>TRBV19|TRBD1|NA|TRBJ1-2
CASSIEGQGGLTGYTF
TGTGCCAGTAGTATAGAAGGACAGGGAGGACTCACTGGCTACACCTTC
>TRBV2|NA|few|TRBJ1-4
CASRESRATNEKLFF
TGTGCCAGCAGGGAGTCCCGGGCAACTAATGAAAAACTGTTTTTT
>TRBV7-9|NA|NA|TRBJ2-5
CASSYSGPRETQYF
TGTGCCAGCAGCTATTCCGGGCCCCGGGAGACCCAGTACTTC
>TRBV11-3|NA|NA|TRBJ2-7
CASSSNDRAQGEQYF
TGTGCCAGCAGCTCCAACGACCGGGCTCAGGGCGAGCAGTACTTC
>TRBV6-2/TRBV6-3|NA|NA|TRBJ1-5
CASSRWTENQPQHF
TGTGCCAGCAGCCGTTGGACAGAAAATCAGCCCCAGCATTTT
>TRBV29-1|NA|NA|TRBJ2-7
CSVKESTYEQYF
TGCAGCGTAAAAGAATCGACCTACGAGCAGTACTTC
>TRBV7-9|TRBD1|NA|TRBJ2-2
CASSPTGTGENTGELFF
TGTGCCAGCAGCCCAACCGGGACAGGGGAGAACACCGGGGAGCTGTTTTTT
>TRBV5-5|TRBD1|once|TRBJ1-1
CASSPDRGTEAFF
TGTGCCAGCAGCCCGGACAGGGGGACTGAAGCTTTCTTT
>TRBV7-2|NA|NA|TRBJ1-6
CASSFLGGMNSPLHF
TGTGCCAGCAGCTTCCTGGGGGGAATGAATTCACCCCTCCACTTT
>TRBV7-2|TRBD2|NA|TRBJ2-5
CASGPGGIQETQYF
TGTGCCAGCGGCCCGGGGGGGATCCAAGAGACCCAGTACTTC
>TRBV5-6|TRBD1|NA|TRBJ2-7
CASSTGVVLYEQYF
TGTGCCAGCAGTACAGGGGTGGTTCTTTACGAGCAGTACTTC